A single sample is the source of the 3 T cell receptor beta chains below, sequenced in a study of early stage breast cancer tumors. The method was immunoSEQ multiplex PCR; TCRdb's version includes in-frame clones alone and lacks a portion of them. The repertoire holds tens of thousands of clones, with over 80% as singletons. Sequenced input: blood. The receptors were sampled from a person aged 65-85 years with breast cancer.

J is TRBJ2-1 and V is TRBV19; D is possibly TRBD2 (5 bases). The V and J ends lost 0 bases and 7 bases respectively, with 19 bases between them. Germline lookup yields CDR1 LNHDA and CDR2 SQIVND (reference sequence). CDR3 size: 17 residues. CDR3: CASSIDPSPSFFNEQFF. As DNA, the CDR3 is TGTGCCAGTAGTATAGATCCGTCCCCTAGCTTCTTTAATGAGCAGTTCTTC.

This rearrangement joins TRBV19 to TRBJ2-7; 9 positions agree with TRBD1. Per the germline V gene, CDR1 is LNHDA and CDR2 is SQIVND (reference sequence). The CDR3 contains 14 residues. With V trimmed by 5 bases and J by 6 bases, 8 bases remained unmatched. In DNA, the CDR3 is TGTGCCAGTAGTGCTCGGGACAGGGTCTTCGAGCAGTACTTC. This codes for CASSARDRVFEQYF.

The V and J genes are TRBV6-1 and TRBJ2-7, with 8 bases lining up with TRBD1. CDR1 is MNHNS and CDR2 is SASEGT in the germline V gene. The CDR3 totals 16 residues. With V trimmed by 4 bases and J by 5 bases, 13 bases remained unmatched. The CDR3 nucleotides read TGTGCCAGCAGTGCTATCCTCGGACAGGGCAACAACGAGCAGTACTTC. Translation: CASSAILGQGNNEQYF.